This TCR beta chain was retrieved from a study of shared clonotypes between healthy human individuals (TCRdb year 2020). Turning to the overall study: A few men and a couple of women, aged 18 to 49 years, made up the cohort. Blood TCR repertoires of about 5 healthy adults were deeply sequenced to estimate repertoire size and the extent of clonotype sharing between individuals. For each donor, three plates each were used for CD4 naive and CD4 memory, two plates were used for CD8 naive, and one plate was used for CD8 memory. Each donor's leukapheresis produced roughly between roughly 0.9 and 9 billion PBMCs. To increase sequencing depth and limit assay-specific biases, TCR repertoire library preparation and sequencing were carried out by different laboratories using diverse techniques.

What the authors observed across the whole study: Higher generation probabilities were observed for clonotypes shared by all four sorted-subset donors than for non-shared clonotypes. When several donors were compared, the shared fraction of clonotypes was around 5% for naive CD4, less than 4% for naive CD8, about 2.5% for memory CD4, and around 0.4% for memory CD8. Incomplete sequencing was indicated by rarefaction of sorted-subset datasets, despite the large sequencing depth. Pairwise subsampling led to the expectation that sequencing depth would affect the degree of clonotype sharing among donors. The genetic and exposure-history diversity represented was limited by the small number of donors. Naive subsets generally had larger estimated clonotype richness than memory subsets did. Only blood was sampled, and tissue TCR repertoires likely differ from those in blood.

TCR CDR3 regions were amplified from genomic DNA by multiplex PCR using the deep immunoSEQ assay. Extracted genomic DNA from each cell subset was spread evenly across all wells of several immunoSEQ 96-well plates, with each plate serving as a replicate. For sorted subsets, each replicate PCR was loaded with around 200 ng genomic DNA, equivalent to roughly 30,000 T cell genomes. Purified libraries were measured with a Qubit 3.0 fluorometer, size-checked on a Bioanalyzer 2100, and measured again with the KAPA Library Quantification kit. A separate single-read 150-cycle Illumina NextSeq 550 flow cell was used to sequence each immunoSEQ 96-well plate. The authors processed their data as follows. The immunoSEQ output contained only junctional sequences without quality scores, so filtering could not match that applied to full-length reads. Sequences were annotated with PyIR, a Python wrapper for IgBLAST v1.9, and V/J genes and CDR3 were assigned using IMGT germline references. Reads were removed for weak V/J assignments (E-value above 1e-6), missing CDR3, stop codons, out-of-frame junctions, or ambiguous translated residues. V3J clonotypes were defined as sequences sharing the same inferred V gene, J gene, and CDR3 amino acid sequence. Percentage overlap between repertoires was computed as shared unique clonotypes divided by the size of the smaller repertoire. Repertoire richness was assessed with RTK rarefaction, the Chao1 estimator, and Recon v2.1 estimates of unobserved clonotypes. Generation probabilities were computed with OLGA for all TCRbeta clonotypes obtained by the gDNA method from several donors. TCRdb limited this immuneACCESS table to in-frame rearrangements with V and J called. A share of clones is missing; checked studies link under half to unresolved V genes, and the rest is unexplained. The V and J calls and the clone size are those of that table, but D and trimming were determined from the DNA. Present in this sample are about a million clones, approximately 70% of which were seen just once. The biggest ten clones account for around 1.4% of the sample.

Healthy HIV-negative adults with no recently reported acute infections or vaccinations were included as donors. Every donor was a Caucasian adult living in Nashville, Tennessee, USA. Magnetic negative selection was used to enrich CD4+ T cells, after which naive cells were positively selected on CD45RA and the negative fraction became the memory subset. After blood collection by leukapheresis, PBMCs were isolated using Ficoll-Histopaque density gradient centrifugation and then cryopreserved in the vapor phase of liquid nitrogen. Purity and quantity of every magnetically sorted T cell population were checked by analytical flow cytometry. Each sorted fraction had its genomic DNA isolated and then quantified by UV absorbance on a Nanodrop 2000c. Of note for this clone: Its antigen remains undetermined. No clone much larger than this one lies a single base away; base qualities are absent.

The CDR3 has 15 amino acids, counting the end cysteine and phenylalanine. CDR3 DNA is the only sequence kept; it has 45 bases, read in frame from the first base. The germline V gene specifies SGHVS as CDR1 and FQNEAQ as CDR2. V is cut back by 5 bases and J by 2 bases, with 8 bases in the junction unmatched. Here the chain combines TRBV7-8 and TRBJ2-7; 8 junctional bases match TRBD2. Input material: memory CD4+ T cells sorted from blood. Reading the label with the study, this specimen's cell subset or site is: CD45RA-negative fraction. The sequence derives from a man younger than 30 in good health. The CDR3 protein sequence reads: CASSPGGLLTYEQYF. DNA sequence: TGTGCCAGCAGCCCGGGGGGGCTGCTCACCTACGAGCAGTACTTC.